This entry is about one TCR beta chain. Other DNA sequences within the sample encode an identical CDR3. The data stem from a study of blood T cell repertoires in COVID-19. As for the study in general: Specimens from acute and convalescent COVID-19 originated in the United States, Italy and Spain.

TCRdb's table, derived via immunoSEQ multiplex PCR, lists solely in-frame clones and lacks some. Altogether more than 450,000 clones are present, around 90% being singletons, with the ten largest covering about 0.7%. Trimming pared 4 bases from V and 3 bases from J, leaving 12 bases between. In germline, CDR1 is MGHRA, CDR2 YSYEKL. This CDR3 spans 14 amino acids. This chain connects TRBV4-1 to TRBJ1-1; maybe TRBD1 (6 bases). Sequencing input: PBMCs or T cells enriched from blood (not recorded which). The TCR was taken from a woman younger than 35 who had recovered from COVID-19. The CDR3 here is CASSRTPGDTEAFF. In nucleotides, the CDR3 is TGCGCCAGCAGCCGGACCCCAGGGGACACTGAAGCTTTCTTT.